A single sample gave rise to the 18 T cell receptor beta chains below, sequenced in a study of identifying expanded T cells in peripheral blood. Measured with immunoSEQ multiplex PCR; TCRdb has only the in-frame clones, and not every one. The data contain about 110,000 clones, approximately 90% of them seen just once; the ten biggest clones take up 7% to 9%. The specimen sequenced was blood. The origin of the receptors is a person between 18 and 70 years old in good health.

The CDR3 sequence: CASSLGGRGPTEAFF. For the CDR3, the DNA is TGCGCCAGCAGCTTGGGTGGCAGGGGTCCCACTGAAGCTTTCTTT. The rearrangement joins TRBV5-1 to TRBJ1-1, with D perhaps TRBD1 (6 bases). V was trimmed by 0 bases and J by 4 bases, leaving 13 bases between them. Germline V lookup: CDR1 SGHRS, CDR2 YFSETQ. This CDR3 has 15 amino acids.

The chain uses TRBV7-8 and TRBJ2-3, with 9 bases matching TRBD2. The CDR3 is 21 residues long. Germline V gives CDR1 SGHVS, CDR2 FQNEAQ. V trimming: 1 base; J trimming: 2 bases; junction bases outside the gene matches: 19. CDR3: CASSLEFGLAGTTYSTDTQYF. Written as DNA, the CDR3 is TGTGCCAGCAGCTTAGAATTTGGGCTAGCGGGGACTACTTATTCCACAGATACGCAGTATTTT.

Written as DNA, the CDR3 is TGTGCCAGCAGCCTGGAGGGGGGCCAGCCTATTAATCAGCCCCAGCATTTT. It yields the protein CASSLEGGQPINQPQHF. The V gene is TRBV7-2, the J gene TRBJ1-5; D is perhaps TRBD1 (6 bases). Germline assignment: CDR1 SGHTA and CDR2 FQGNSA. Trimming left V 5 bases short and J 4 bases short, with 21 bases between. The CDR3 is 17 residues long.

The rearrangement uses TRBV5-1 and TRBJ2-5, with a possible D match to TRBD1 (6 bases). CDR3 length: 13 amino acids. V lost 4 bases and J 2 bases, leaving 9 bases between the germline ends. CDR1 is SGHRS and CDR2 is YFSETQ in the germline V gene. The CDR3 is CASSVQGQETQYF. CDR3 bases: TGCGCCAGCAGCGTTCAGGGGCAAGAGACCCAGTACTTC.

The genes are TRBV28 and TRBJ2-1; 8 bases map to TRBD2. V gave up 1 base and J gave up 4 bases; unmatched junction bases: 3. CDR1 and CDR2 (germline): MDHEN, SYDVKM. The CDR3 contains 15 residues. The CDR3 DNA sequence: TGTGCCAGCAGTTTATCTTCTAGCGGGTACAATGAGCAGTTCTTC. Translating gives CASSLSSSGYNEQFF. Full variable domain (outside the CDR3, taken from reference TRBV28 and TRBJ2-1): DVKVTQSSRYLVKRTGEKVFLECVQDMDHENMFWYRQDPGLGLRLIYFSYDVKMKEKGDIPEGYSVSREKKERFSLILESASTNQTSMYLCASSLSSSGYNEQFFGPGTRLTVL.

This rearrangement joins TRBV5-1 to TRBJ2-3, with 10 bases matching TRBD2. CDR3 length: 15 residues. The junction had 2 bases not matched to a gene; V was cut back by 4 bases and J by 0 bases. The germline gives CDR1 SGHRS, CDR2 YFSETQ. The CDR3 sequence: CASSLTSGSTDTQYF. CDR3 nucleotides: TGCGCCAGCAGCCTGACTAGCGGGAGCACAGATACGCAGTATTTT.

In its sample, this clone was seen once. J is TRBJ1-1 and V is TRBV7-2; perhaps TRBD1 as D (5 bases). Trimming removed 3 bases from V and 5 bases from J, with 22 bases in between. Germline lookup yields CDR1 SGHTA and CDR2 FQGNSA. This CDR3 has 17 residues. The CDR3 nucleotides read TGTGCCAGCAGCTTTGGGTTTTCGGGACTAACGAATACTGAAGCTTTCTTT. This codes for CASSFGFSGLTNTEAFF.

The CDR3 nucleotides are TGTGCCAGCAGCAGACTAGCGGGTGTATTAGTGGAATCCTACGAGCAGTACTTC. This gives the protein CASSRLAGVLVESYEQYF. The J gene is TRBJ2-5, the V gene TRBV28; 10 positions agree with TRBD2. The DNA end favors TRBJ2-7, so the J call may be wrong. Germline CDR1 reads MDHEN; CDR2 reads SYDVKM. This CDR3 contains 18 residues.

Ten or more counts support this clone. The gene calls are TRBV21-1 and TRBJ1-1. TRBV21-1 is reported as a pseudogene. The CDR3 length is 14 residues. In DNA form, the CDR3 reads TGTGCCAGCAGCAAAAGGGTCCGGGGAATTGAAGCTTTCTTT. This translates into CASSKRVRGIEAFF.

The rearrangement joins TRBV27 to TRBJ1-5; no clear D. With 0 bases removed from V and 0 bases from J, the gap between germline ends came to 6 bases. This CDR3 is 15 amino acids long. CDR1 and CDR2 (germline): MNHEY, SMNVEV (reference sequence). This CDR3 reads CASSLSTYSNQPQHF. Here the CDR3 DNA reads TGTGCCAGCAGTTTATCCACTTATAGCAATCAGCCCCAGCATTTT.

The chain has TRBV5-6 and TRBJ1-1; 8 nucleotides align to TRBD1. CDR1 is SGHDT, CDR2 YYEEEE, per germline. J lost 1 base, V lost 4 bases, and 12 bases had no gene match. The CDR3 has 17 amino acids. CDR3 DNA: TGTGCCAGCAGCCAATGGCGGACAGGGCGCTGGAACACTGAAGCTTTCTTT. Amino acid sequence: CASSQWRTGRWNTEAFF. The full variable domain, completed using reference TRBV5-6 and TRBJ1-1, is DAGVTQSPTHLIKTRGQQVTLRCSPKSGHDTVSWYQQALGQGPQFIFQYYEEEERQRGNFPDRFSGHQFPNYSSELNVNALLLGDSALYLCASSQWRTGRWNTEAFFGQGTRLTVV.

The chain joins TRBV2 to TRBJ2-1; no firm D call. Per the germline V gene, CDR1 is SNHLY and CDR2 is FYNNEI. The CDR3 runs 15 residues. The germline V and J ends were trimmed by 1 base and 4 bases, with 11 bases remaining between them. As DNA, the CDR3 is TGTGCCAGCAGTGAAGATTGGGGAACGTACAATGAGCAGTTCTTC. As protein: CASSEDWGTYNEQFF.

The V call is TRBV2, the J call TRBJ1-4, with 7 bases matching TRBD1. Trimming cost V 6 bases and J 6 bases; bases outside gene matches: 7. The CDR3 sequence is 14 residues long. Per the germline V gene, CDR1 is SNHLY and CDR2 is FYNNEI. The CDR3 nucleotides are TGTGCCAGCAGGGAGGACAGGATTGATGAAAAACTGTTTTTT. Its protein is CASREDRIDEKLFF. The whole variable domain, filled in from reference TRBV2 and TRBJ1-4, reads EPEVTQTPSHQVTQMGQEVILRCVPISNHLYFYWYRQILGQKVEFLVSFYNNEISEKSEIFDDQFSVERPDGSNFTLKIRSTKLEDSAMYFCASREDRIDEKLFFGSGTQLSVL.

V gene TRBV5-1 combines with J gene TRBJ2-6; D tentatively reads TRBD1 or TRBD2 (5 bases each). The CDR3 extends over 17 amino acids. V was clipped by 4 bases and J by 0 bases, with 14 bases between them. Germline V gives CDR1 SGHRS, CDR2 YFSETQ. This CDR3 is CASSLLGRSSGANVLTF. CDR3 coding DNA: TGCGCCAGCAGCCTCCTGGGACGGAGCTCTGGGGCCAACGTCCTGACTTTC.

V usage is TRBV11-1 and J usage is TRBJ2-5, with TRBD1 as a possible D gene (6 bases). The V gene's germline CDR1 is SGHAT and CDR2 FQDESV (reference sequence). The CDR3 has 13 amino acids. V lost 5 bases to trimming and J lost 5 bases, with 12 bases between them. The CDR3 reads CASSVDRRETQYF. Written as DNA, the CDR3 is TGTGCCAGCAGCGTTGACAGGCGGGAGACCCAGTACTTC.

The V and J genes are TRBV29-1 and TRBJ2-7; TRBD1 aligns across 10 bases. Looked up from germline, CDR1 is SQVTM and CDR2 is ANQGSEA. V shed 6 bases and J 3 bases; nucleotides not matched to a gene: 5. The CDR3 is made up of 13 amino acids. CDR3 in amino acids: CSVGTGEFYEQYF. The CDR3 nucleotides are TGCAGCGTAGGGACAGGGGAATTCTACGAGCAGTACTTC.

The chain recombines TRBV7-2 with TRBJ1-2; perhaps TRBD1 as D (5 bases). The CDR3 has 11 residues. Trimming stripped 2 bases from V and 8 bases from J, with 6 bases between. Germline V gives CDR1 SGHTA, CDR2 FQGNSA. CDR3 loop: CASSLRDGYTF. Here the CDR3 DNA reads TGTGCCAGCAGCTTAAGGGACGGCTACACCTTC.

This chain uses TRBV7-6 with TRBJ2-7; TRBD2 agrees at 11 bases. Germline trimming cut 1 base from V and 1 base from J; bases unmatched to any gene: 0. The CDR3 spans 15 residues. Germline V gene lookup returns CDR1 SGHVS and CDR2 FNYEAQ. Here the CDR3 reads CASSLGTSGSYEQYF. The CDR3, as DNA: TGTGCCAGCAGCTTAGGGACTAGCGGGTCCTACGAGCAGTACTTC. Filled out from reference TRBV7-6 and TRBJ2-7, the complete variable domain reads GAGVSQSPRYKVTKRGQDVALRCDPISGHVSLYWYRQALGQGPEFLTYFNYEAQQDKSGLPNDRFSAERPEGSISTLTIQRTEQRDSAMYRCASSLGTSGSYEQYFGPGTRLTVT.